These T cell receptor beta chains were read from a single sample in a study of blood T cell repertoires in COVID-19. Clones were sequenced by immunoSEQ multiplex PCR, and TCRdb holds only the in-frame ones, with some missing. The sample consists of 210,000 or so clones, about 90% of them appearing once. Sequenced: peripheral blood. The receptors were gathered from a woman aged 45-60 years with acute or convalescent COVID-19. Both conserved end residues are part of each CDR3. The order of the fields is clone size, D gene, J gene, V gene, CDR3 DNA, CDR3 protein. D genes are given only for firm matches. Only some rows state a clone size, as once, few, many or a class for expanded clones.

clone size: once
D gene: -
J gene: TRBJ2-2
V gene: TRBV11-3
CDR3 DNA: TGTGCCAGCAGCTTAGCAGGGTCCGGGGAGCTGTTTTTT
CDR3 protein: CASSLAGSGELFF

clone size: -
D gene: TRBD2
J gene: TRBJ2-1
V gene: TRBV9
CDR3 DNA: TGTGCCAGCAGCGTAGAGTCTAGCGGCTACAATGAGCAGTTCTTC
CDR3 protein: CASSVESSGYNEQFF

clone size: -
D gene: TRBD2
J gene: TRBJ2-7
V gene: TRBV6-2/TRBV6-3
CDR3 DNA: TGTGCCAGCAGTCCCGGACTAGGCTCCTACGAGCAGTACTTC
CDR3 protein: CASSPGLGSYEQYF

clone size: -
D gene: -
J gene: TRBJ1-3
V gene: TRBV28
CDR3 DNA: TGTGCCAGCAGCCTCGGACAGATGGCCGGAAACACCATATATTTT
CDR3 protein: CASSLGQMAGNTIYF

clone size: few
D gene: -
J gene: TRBJ1-1
V gene: TRBV7-2
CDR3 DNA: TGTGCCAGCAGCGAAACAATGAACACTGAAGCTTTCTTT
CDR3 protein: CASSETMNTEAFF

clone size: -
D gene: -
J gene: TRBJ1-5
V gene: TRBV2
CDR3 DNA: TGTGCCAGCAGCTCACCGCCGGGACAAAGCAATCAGCCCCAGCATTTT
CDR3 protein: CASSSPPGQSNQPQHF

clone size: few
D gene: -
J gene: TRBJ1-5
V gene: TRBV27
CDR3 DNA: TGTGCCAGCAGTAGGGGCGGAGCTCCTCTCAATCAGCCCCAGCATTTT
CDR3 protein: CASSRGGAPLNQPQHF

clone size: -
D gene: -
J gene: TRBJ2-3
V gene: TRBV27
CDR3 DNA: TGTGCCAGCAGTCCCCTTCGAGGCGCAGATACGCAGTATTTT
CDR3 protein: CASSPLRGADTQYF

clone size: -
D gene: -
J gene: TRBJ1-5
V gene: TRBV19
CDR3 DNA: TGTGCCAGTAGCCCGACAGATGACAATCAGCCCCAGCATTTT
CDR3 protein: CASSPTDDNQPQHF

clone size: -
D gene: -
J gene: TRBJ1-1
V gene: TRBV10-3
CDR3 DNA: TGTGCCATCAGGGTGACTGGGGGCGCTGAAGCTTTCTTT
CDR3 protein: CAIRVTGGAEAFF

clone size: -
D gene: TRBD2
J gene: TRBJ2-5
V gene: TRBV5-1
CDR3 DNA: TGCGCCAGTACGAGGGCTAGCGGGGTCCAAGAGACCCAGTACTTC
CDR3 protein: CASTRASGVQETQYF

clone size: few
D gene: TRBD1
J gene: TRBJ2-7
V gene: TRBV19
CDR3 DNA: TGTGCCAGTAGTAAGACAGGGGTGTTCTCCTACGAGCAGTACTTC
CDR3 protein: CASSKTGVFSYEQYF

clone size: once
D gene: TRBD1
J gene: TRBJ2-5
V gene: TRBV3-1/TRBV3-2
CDR3 DNA: TGTGCCAGCAGCTTACGCGGGACAGGGGGTCAAGAGACCCAGTACTTC
CDR3 protein: CASSLRGTGGQETQYF

clone size: -
D gene: -
J gene: TRBJ1-3
V gene: TRBV7-9
CDR3 DNA: TGTGCCAGCAGCAGCAGGGTTTCGGGAAACACCATATATTTT
CDR3 protein: CASSSRVSGNTIYF

clone size: -
D gene: -
J gene: TRBJ2-1
V gene: TRBV7-2
CDR3 DNA: TGTGCCAGCTCCAGGGGAGCCCCCTCCTACAATGAGCAGTTCTTC
CDR3 protein: CASSRGAPSYNEQFF

clone size: -
D gene: TRBD2
J gene: TRBJ2-2
V gene: TRBV12-5
CDR3 DNA: TGTGCTAGTGGTTTGCCAACTAGCGGGGGGAACACCGGGGAGCTGTTTTTT
CDR3 protein: CASGLPTSGGNTGELFF

clone size: -
D gene: TRBD1
J gene: TRBJ1-1
V gene: TRBV30
CDR3 DNA: TGTGCCTGGAGACCGGGACAGGGGCTTTTAGCGTACACTGAAGCTTTCTTT
CDR3 protein: CAWRPGQGLLAYTEAFF